The 21 T cell receptor beta chains below come from one sample, sequenced in a study of T cell responses to AZD1222 COVID-19 vaccine. This table comes from immunoSEQ multiplex PCR, and its TCRdb copy is limited to in-frame clones, with some not included. The table shows about 130,000 clones, with about nine tenths occurring only once. Sequenced here: peripheral blood, sampled on day 0 of AZD1222 vaccination. These receptors all come from an adult in good health.

V and J are TRBV28 and TRBJ2-5; D remains unclear. Germline assignment: CDR1 MDHEN and CDR2 SYDVKM. This CDR3 spans 13 amino acids. Trimming removed 5 bases at V and 4 bases at J, with 11 bases between. The CDR3 is CASSPYELETQYF. In DNA, the CDR3 is TGTGCCAGCAGTCCGTATGAGCTAGAGACCCAGTACTTC.

The J gene is TRBJ1-1, the V gene TRBV9; a weak D match, TRBD1 (6 bases). Germline V lookup: CDR1 SGDLS, CDR2 YYNGEE. The CDR3 spans 15 residues. With 0 bases removed from V and 3 bases from J, the gap between germline ends came to 12 bases. The chain's CDR3 is CASSVGGGAYTEAFF. CDR3 sequence (DNA): TGTGCCAGCAGCGTAGGAGGGGGGGCCTACACTGAAGCTTTCTTT.

This chain uses TRBV9 with TRBJ1-1; possibly TRBD1 for D (6 bases). This CDR3 contains 14 residues. The V gene's germline CDR1 is SGDLS and CDR2 YYNGEE. Trimming pared 5 bases from V and 5 bases from J, leaving 16 bases between. CDR3 region: CASSAWGAETEAFF. The DNA for the CDR3 is TGTGCCAGCAGTGCTTGGGGGGCCGAAACTGAAGCTTTCTTT.

This rearrangement joins TRBV19 to TRBJ1-5, with D uncertain. This CDR3 has 16 amino acids. V was shortened by 3 bases and J by 1 base, with 13 bases between the two germline ends. Germline-derived CDR1 and CDR2 are LNHDA and SQIVND (reference sequence). The CDR3 DNA follows: TGTGCCAGTAGTATTAGAGAGGATTGGAGCAATCAGCCCCAGCATTTT. It translates to CASSIREDWSNQPQHF.

J is TRBJ1-5 and V is TRBV5-1; 7 positions match TRBD1. V was clipped by 4 bases and J by 3 bases; unmatched bases: 7. CDR1 and CDR2 from the germline V gene are SGHRS and YFSETQ. There are 15 residues in the CDR3. CDR3 nucleotide sequence: TGCGCCAGCAGCCGACAGGGTAAAGACAATCAGCCCCAGCATTTT. Encoded protein: CASSRQGKDNQPQHF.

This chain connects TRBV6-4 to TRBJ2-7, with 8 bases lining up with TRBD1. Germline CDR1 is MRHNA and CDR2 is SNTAGT. V was pared by 4 bases and J by 6 bases, with 8 bases of the junction left unmatched. This CDR3 spans 14 amino acids. CDR3 region: CASSAGTGPGEQYF. The CDR3 DNA follows: TGTGCCAGCAGTGCCGGGACAGGCCCGGGCGAGCAGTACTTC.

The chain carries TRBV2 and TRBJ2-1; perhaps D is TRBD1 or TRBD2 (8 bases each). With 10 bases removed from V and 5 bases from J, the gap between germline ends came to 15 bases. From germline, CDR1 is SNHLY and CDR2 FYNNEI. The CDR3 covers 13 residues. The CDR3 DNA reads TGTGCCAAGCGGGGGACAGGCGACAATGAGCAGTTCTTC. Translated: CAKRGTGDNEQFF.

The DNA of the CDR3 is TGTGCCAGCTCACGGCAAGATACGCAGTATTTT. Residues: CASSRQDTQYF. The chain recombines TRBV18 with TRBJ2-3, with unresolved D. The V end was cut by 4 bases, the J end by 5 bases, with 4 bases between. CDR1 is KGHSH and CDR2 is LQKENI in the germline V gene. The CDR3 contains 11 residues.

V and J are TRBV7-9 and TRBJ1-6; D call uncertain. V was shortened by 1 base and J by 4 bases, with 5 bases between the two germline ends. Germline V gene data show CDR1 as SEHNR and CDR2 as FQNEAQ (reference sequence). The CDR3 spans 14 residues. The CDR3 region has the DNA TGTGCCAGCAGCTTAGATGGTTATAATTCACCCCTCCACTTT. Its protein is CASSLDGYNSPLHF.

This chain links TRBV7-3 with TRBJ2-2; 8 bases align to TRBD2. V was pared by 4 bases and J by 7 bases, with 8 bases of the junction left unmatched. Looked up from germline, CDR1 is SGHTA and CDR2 is FQGTGA. The CDR3 totals 15 residues. The CDR3 loop is CASSSLGGGSGELFF. The CDR3 DNA reads TGTGCCAGCAGCTCCTTGGGCGGGGGGAGCGGGGAGCTGTTTTTT.

The count of this clone is one. This chain connects TRBV3-1 (or the pseudogene TRBV3-2) to TRBJ1-1, with D uncertain. V shed 1 base and J shed 5 bases, with 11 bases lying between them. CDR1 is LGHDT, CDR2 YNNKEL, per germline (reference sequence). The CDR3 is made up of 14 amino acids. As DNA, the CDR3 is TGTGCCAGCAGCCAAGGAGGGCGCGATACTGAAGCTTTCTTT. Its translation: CASSQGGRDTEAFF.

V is TRBV29-1 and J is TRBJ2-7; either TRBD1 or TRBD2 may supply D (5 bases each). The V gene lost 6 bases and the J gene lost 2 bases, with 17 bases spanning the gap. The V gene's germline CDR1 is SQVTM and CDR2 ANQGSEA. This CDR3 has 14 residues. For the CDR3, the DNA is TGCAGCGTGGCCTCCGGGACCGCAACCTACGAGCAGTACTTC. Translating gives CSVASGTATYEQYF.

The chain joins TRBV5-1 to TRBJ2-7, with D uncertain. The germline V gene has CDR1 SGHRS and CDR2 YFSETQ. The CDR3 extends over 12 amino acids. Trimming cost V 3 bases and J 3 bases, with 7 bases left between them. The CDR3 loop is CASSSGIYEQYF. Written as DNA, the CDR3 is TGCGCCAGCAGCTCTGGAATCTACGAGCAGTACTTC.

The chain employs TRBV25-1 and TRBJ1-2, with D unclear. V lost 11 bases and J 8 bases, leaving 21 bases between the germline ends. The CDR3 consists of 13 residues. The germline V gene has CDR1 MGHDK and CDR2 SYGVNS. The CDR3 coding sequence is TGTGCCGCCGCCCCACGCAAGGTAGGGGGCTACACCTTC. It is translated as CAAAPRKVGGYTF.

The gene calls are TRBV5-1 and TRBJ2-1; TRBD2 matches at 12 bases. Germline V gives CDR1 SGHRS, CDR2 YFSETQ. CDR3 size: 17 residues. After removal of 4 bases from V and 5 bases from J, the junction contained 10 bases not matched to a gene. CDR3 amino acids: CASSHRATSGGNNEQFF. CDR3 in DNA: TGCGCCAGCAGCCACCGAGCTACTAGCGGGGGGAACAATGAGCAGTTCTTC.

The rearrangement links TRBV11-2 to TRBJ2-7; D ambiguous. Germline V CDR1 and CDR2: SGHAT, FQNNGV. V lost 5 bases, J lost 11 bases, and 16 bases lay in between. This CDR3 comprises 12 residues. CDR3: CASSLNPFPEYF. CDR3 sequence (DNA): TGTGCCAGCAGCCTCAATCCTTTTCCGGAGTACTTC.

In its sample, this clone was seen once. The chain couples TRBV19 to TRBJ1-2, with no clear D. Germline V gene sequence: CDR1 LNHDA, CDR2 SQIVND (reference sequence). Deletions cut 0 bases from V and 6 bases from J, with 5 bases between. This CDR3 is built from 12 residues. Here the CDR3 reads CASSIDPNGYTF. The CDR3, as DNA: TGTGCCAGTAGTATAGACCCGAATGGCTACACCTTC.

The chain recombines TRBV6-5 with TRBJ1-1; D is possibly TRBD1 (5 bases). Germline V gene data show CDR1 as MNHEY and CDR2 as SVGAGI. V lost 0 bases and J 1 base, leaving 9 bases between the germline ends. The length of the CDR3 is 15 residues. For the CDR3, the DNA is TGTGCCAGCAGTTACTCGGGGCGGGAGAACACTGAAGCTTTCTTT. Its translation: CASSYSGRENTEAFF.

The chain uses TRBV2 and TRBJ1-2; TRBD1 aligns across 7 bases. J was trimmed by 2 bases and V by 6 bases; bases with no gene match: 3. CDR3 length equals 13 residues. Germline loops: CDR1 SNHLY, CDR2 FYNNEI. CDR3 sequence: CASSTTGNYGYTF. CDR3 sequence (DNA): TGTGCCAGCAGCACGACAGGGAACTATGGCTACACCTTC.

The chain carries TRBV5-1 and TRBJ2-7, with D possibly TRBD2 on 5 matching bases. The germline V gene encodes CDR1 SGHRS and CDR2 YFSETQ. This CDR3 is 16 amino acids long. The V gene lost 0 bases and the J gene lost 4 bases, with 17 bases spanning the gap. The CDR3 loop is CASSLDSAGSIYEQYF. The CDR3 DNA is TGCGCCAGCAGCTTGGACTCGGCGGGCAGTATATACGAGCAGTACTTC.

This chain uses TRBV10-3 with TRBJ1-2; no firm D call. Germline loops: CDR1 ENHRY, CDR2 SYGVKD. Deletions cut 5 bases from V and 7 bases from J, with 20 bases between. CDR3 length: 15 amino acids. CDR3 protein: CAISKHESGQGGYTF. CDR3 bases: TGTGCCATCAGTAAGCACGAGTCCGGGCAAGGTGGCTACACCTTC.